A selection of T cell receptor beta chains follows, all from one sample in a study of CD8+CD57+ T cells in acquired aplastic anemia. TCRdb re-analysed the reads in MiXCR, keeping a single row per CDR3 protein. The sample consists of under 200,000 distinct CDR3 sequences, around 45% of them appearing once. Sequencing was performed on sorted CD4+, CD8+, or CD8+CD57+ T cells (not recorded which) from PBMCs. The source of these receptors is a human donor in good health. Both conserved end residues are part of each CDR3. Each record gives: clone size, V gene, D gene, J gene, CDR3 DNA, CDR3 protein. The D gene is left open where the match is weak. Size is stated for part of the rows, as once, few or many counts, or as a class when the clone is expanded.

clone size: many; V gene: TRBV7-9; D gene: -; J gene: TRBJ2-1; CDR3 DNA: TGTGCCAGCAGCTTAGGCGAATCCAATGAGCAGTTCTTC; CDR3 protein: CASSLGESNEQFF
clone size: -; V gene: TRBV20-1; D gene: -; J gene: TRBJ2-7; CDR3 DNA: TGCAGTGCCGCCAATGACGGGGGCACCTACGAGCAGTACTTC; CDR3 protein: CSAANDGGTYEQYF
clone size: -; V gene: TRBV19; D gene: -; J gene: TRBJ2-5; CDR3 DNA: TGTGCCAGTAGTCCCAATACTAAAGAGACCCAGTACTTC; CDR3 protein: CASSPNTKETQYF
clone size: -; V gene: TRBV11-2; D gene: -; J gene: TRBJ2-1; CDR3 DNA: TGTGCCAGCAGCTTAACAATCACCCATTACAATGAGCAGTTCTTC; CDR3 protein: CASSLTITHYNEQFF
clone size: -; V gene: TRBV20-1; D gene: -; J gene: TRBJ2-7; CDR3 DNA: TGCAGTGCCAATCCAGGTAGCGGATCCTACGAGCAGTACTTC; CDR3 protein: CSANPGSGSYEQYF
clone size: -; V gene: TRBV2; D gene: TRBD1; J gene: TRBJ1-2; CDR3 DNA: TGTGCCAGCAGAGGCCGGGACAGGGGATTGGATGGCTACACCTTC; CDR3 protein: CASRGRDRGLDGYTF
clone size: -; V gene: TRBV24-1; D gene: -; J gene: TRBJ2-1; CDR3 DNA: TGTGCCACCAGTGAGGAACGGAACAATGAGCAGTTCTTC; CDR3 protein: CATSEERNNEQFF
clone size: few; V gene: TRBV3-1; D gene: -; J gene: TRBJ2-7; CDR3 DNA: TGTGCCAGCAGCCGCGAGGGAGGGGGGATCGGCTACGAGCAGTACTTC; CDR3 protein: CASSREGGGIGYEQYF
clone size: -; V gene: TRBV10-1; D gene: -; J gene: TRBJ2-1; CDR3 DNA: TGCGCCAGCAGTGAGAGACAAGGCCTCAGGGGTGAGCAGTTCTTC; CDR3 protein: CASSERQGLRGEQFF
clone size: many; V gene: TRBV6-2/TRBV6-3; D gene: -; J gene: TRBJ2-7; CDR3 DNA: TGTGCCAGCAGAACAGGACGCTACGAGCAGTACTTC; CDR3 protein: CASRTGRYEQYF
clone size: many; V gene: TRBV7-9; D gene: -; J gene: TRBJ1-1; CDR3 DNA: TGTGCCAGCAGCTTAGACCAGTTGAACACTGAAGCTTTCTTT; CDR3 protein: CASSLDQLNTEAFF
clone size: -; V gene: TRBV20-1; D gene: -; J gene: TRBJ2-7; CDR3 DNA: TGCAGTGCTATGGGCCACGAGGATTACGAGCAGTACTTC; CDR3 protein: CSAMGHEDYEQYF
clone size: -; V gene: TRBV19; D gene: -; J gene: TRBJ1-5; CDR3 DNA: TGTGCCAGTAGTTTAAAGACAGGAAATCAGCCCCAGCATTTT; CDR3 protein: CASSLKTGNQPQHF
clone size: -; V gene: TRBV7-8; D gene: -; J gene: TRBJ2-2; CDR3 DNA: TGTGCCAGCAGCTTTCGACCGACGAACACCGGGGAGCTGTTTTTT; CDR3 protein: CASSFRPTNTGELFF
clone size: -; V gene: TRBV5-1; D gene: TRBD1; J gene: TRBJ2-2; CDR3 DNA: TGCGCCAGCAGCACCGGGACAGCGTTTACCGGGGAGCTGTTTTTT; CDR3 protein: CASSTGTAFTGELFF
clone size: -; V gene: TRBV29-1; D gene: -; J gene: TRBJ2-3; CDR3 DNA: TGCAGCGTTGAAGATGCGCAGGGGATTGAGTATTTT; CDR3 protein: CSVEDAQGIEYF
clone size: few; V gene: TRBV7-9; D gene: TRBD1; J gene: TRBJ1-2; CDR3 DNA: TGTGCCAGCAGCGTGACAGGGTCGGTCGGCTACACCTTC; CDR3 protein: CASSVTGSVGYTF
clone size: -; V gene: TRBV7-2; D gene: -; J gene: TRBJ2-7; CDR3 DNA: TGTGCCAGCAGCCCCGACCGGGGATCGGGTTACGAGCAGTACTTC; CDR3 protein: CASSPDRGSGYEQYF
clone size: many; V gene: TRBV7-9; D gene: -; J gene: TRBJ1-3; CDR3 DNA: TGTGCCAGCAGCTTGGACTCTGGAAACACCATATATTTT; CDR3 protein: CASSLDSGNTIYF
clone size: -; V gene: TRBV15; D gene: -; J gene: TRBJ2-6; CDR3 DNA: TGTGCCACCAGCCTCCCGAAAGTTCCTGGGGCCAACGTCCTGACTTTC; CDR3 protein: CATSLPKVPGANVLTF
clone size: -; V gene: TRBV29-1; D gene: TRBD1; J gene: TRBJ1-2; CDR3 DNA: TGCAGCGCCGAGGGACAGGGGCATGGCTACACCTTC; CDR3 protein: CSAEGQGHGYTF
clone size: many; V gene: TRBV20-1; D gene: TRBD1; J gene: TRBJ2-1; CDR3 DNA: TGCAGCCACGAGGGGGCCCGCTACAATGAGCAGTTCTTC; CDR3 protein: CSHEGARYNEQFF
clone size: many; V gene: TRBV29-1; D gene: TRBD1; J gene: TRBJ2-7; CDR3 DNA: TGCAGCGTTGAAGCCGGGACAGGGGGCTACGAGCAGTACTTC; CDR3 protein: CSVEAGTGGYEQYF
clone size: few; V gene: TRBV5-1; D gene: TRBD1; J gene: TRBJ2-4; CDR3 DNA: TGCGCCAGCAGCTTGGCATACAGGGGGATGTCCAAAAACATTCAGTACTTC; CDR3 protein: CASSLAYRGMSKNIQYF
clone size: many; V gene: TRBV20-1; D gene: -; J gene: TRBJ1-2; CDR3 DNA: TGCAGTGCTAGAGATTCGGGGTACTATGGCTACACCTTC; CDR3 protein: CSARDSGYYGYTF
clone size: -; V gene: TRBV20-1; D gene: -; J gene: TRBJ1-6; CDR3 DNA: TGCAGTGCTAAGGAGCAAAGGGCGGCCCCCCCGCTCCACTTT; CDR3 protein: CSAKEQRAAPPLHF
clone size: many; V gene: TRBV7-9; D gene: TRBD1; J gene: TRBJ2-7; CDR3 DNA: TGTGCCAGCAGGGTTCCAGGGGGAGAGCAGTACTTC; CDR3 protein: CASRVPGGEQYF
clone size: -; V gene: TRBV5-4; D gene: TRBD2; J gene: TRBJ2-1; CDR3 DNA: TGTGCCAGCGAGACTGGAGCGGGGGTGTTCAATGAGCAGTTCTTC; CDR3 protein: CASETGAGVFNEQFF